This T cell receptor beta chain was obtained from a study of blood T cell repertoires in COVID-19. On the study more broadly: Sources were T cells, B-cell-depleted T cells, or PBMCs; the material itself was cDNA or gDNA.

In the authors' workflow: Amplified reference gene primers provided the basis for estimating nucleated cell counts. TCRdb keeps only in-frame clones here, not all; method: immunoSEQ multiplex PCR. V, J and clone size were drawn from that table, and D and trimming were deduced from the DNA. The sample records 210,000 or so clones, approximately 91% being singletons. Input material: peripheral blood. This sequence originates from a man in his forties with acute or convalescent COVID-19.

CDR3 in amino acids: CASSSYRGQETQYF. Written as DNA, the CDR3 is TGTGCCAGTAGTAGCTACAGGGGGCAAGAGACCCAGTACTTC. The chain recombines TRBV19 with TRBJ2-5; 8 bases are shared with TRBD1. V shed 4 bases, J shed 2 bases, and the junction held 3 bases outside the gene matches. Germline assignment: CDR1 LNHDA and CDR2 SQIVND (reference sequence). This CDR3 contains 14 residues.